A selection of T cell receptor beta chains follows, all from one sample in a study of Graves' ophthalmopathy and Graves' hyperthyroidism. TCRdb re-derived calls from the multiplex PCR reads in MiXCR, one entry per CDR3 protein. Among over a million distinct CDR3 sequences, 35% to 40% were seen once, and the ten largest hold roughly 10%. Material: peripheral blood or thyroid tissue (not recorded which). Every receptor here comes from an adult man with Graves' hyperthyroidism. The CDR3 runs from the conserved cysteine through the conserved F or W. D genes are given only for firm matches. Clone size is shown for a subset of rows, as once, few, many or a class of expanded clone.

J gene: TRBJ1-2
clone size: .
D gene: TRBD1
V gene: TRBV9
CDR3 protein: CASSTPGQGARGYTF
CDR3 DNA: TGTGCCAGCAGTACTCCGGGACAGGGGGCGCGTGGCTACACCTTC

J gene: TRBJ1-6
clone size: many
D gene: .
V gene: TRBV11-2
CDR3 protein: CASSPRGPKGGNSPLHF
CDR3 DNA: TGTGCCAGCAGCCCGAGGGGACCCAAAGGTGGTAATTCACCCCTCCACTTT

J gene: TRBJ1-1
clone size: many
D gene: .
V gene: TRBV2
CDR3 protein: CASRGARAPNTEAFF
CDR3 DNA: TGTGCCAGCAGGGGGGCCAGGGCACCGAACACTGAAGCTTTCTTT

J gene: TRBJ1-2
clone size: many
D gene: .
V gene: TRBV19
CDR3 protein: CASSISGVDGYTF
CDR3 DNA: TGTGCCAGTAGTATCTCAGGCGTCGATGGCTACACCTTC

J gene: TRBJ1-5
clone size: .
D gene: TRBD1
V gene: TRBV6-5
CDR3 protein: CASNLDREKRQPQHF
CDR3 DNA: TGTGCCAGCAACTTGGACAGGGAGAAGCGTCAGCCCCAGCATTTT

J gene: TRBJ2-7
clone size: many
D gene: TRBD2
V gene: TRBV9
CDR3 protein: CASSVGGLVNEQYF
CDR3 DNA: TGTGCCAGCAGCGTAGGAGGACTAGTCAACGAGCAGTACTTC

J gene: TRBJ1-2
clone size: .
D gene: .
V gene: TRBV5-8
CDR3 protein: CASTPTGAYGYTF
CDR3 DNA: TGTGCCAGCACCCCAACGGGGGCCTATGGCTACACCTTC

J gene: TRBJ2-7
clone size: many
D gene: .
V gene: TRBV2
CDR3 protein: CASSEVAGQLSYEQYF
CDR3 DNA: TGTGCCAGCAGTGAAGTAGCGGGACAGCTCTCCTACGAGCAGTACTTC

J gene: TRBJ1-5
clone size: many
D gene: .
V gene: TRBV20-1
CDR3 protein: CSARPGTSREPQHF
CDR3 DNA: TGCAGTGCTAGACCTGGGACTTCCCGGGAGCCCCAGCATTTT

J gene: TRBJ1-1
clone size: many
D gene: .
V gene: TRBV6-5
CDR3 protein: CASRWAVNTEAFF
CDR3 DNA: TGTGCCAGCAGGTGGGCAGTTAACACTGAAGCTTTCTTT

J gene: TRBJ2-1
clone size: .
D gene: .
V gene: TRBV29-1
CDR3 protein: CSVEVGEASSYNEQFF
CDR3 DNA: TGCAGCGTTGAAGTGGGAGAAGCTAGCTCCTACAATGAGCAGTTCTTC

J gene: TRBJ2-2
clone size: few
D gene: TRBD1
V gene: TRBV20-1
CDR3 protein: CSATRTGTGGLGELFF
CDR3 DNA: TGCAGTGCTACGCGAACCGGGACAGGGGGTCTAGGGGAGCTGTTTTTT

J gene: TRBJ1-5
clone size: many
D gene: TRBD1
V gene: TRBV7-8
CDR3 protein: CASSSGTGGGQPQHF
CDR3 DNA: TGTGCCAGCAGCTCAGGGACAGGGGGCGGTCAGCCCCAGCATTTT

J gene: TRBJ1-2
clone size: .
D gene: TRBD1
V gene: TRBV7-9
CDR3 protein: CAEGGGSANYGYTF
CDR3 DNA: TGTGCCGAGGGAGGGGGCAGCGCTAACTATGGCTACACCTTC

J gene: TRBJ1-6
clone size: .
D gene: TRBD1
V gene: TRBV20-1
CDR3 protein: CSASRETGDRSPLHF
CDR3 DNA: TGCAGTGCCAGCAGGGAGACAGGGGATCGGTCACCCCTCCACTTT

J gene: TRBJ2-1
clone size: .
D gene: .
V gene: TRBV5-1
CDR3 protein: CASSWVDEQFF
CDR3 DNA: TGCGCCAGCAGTTGGGTGGATGAGCAGTTCTTC

J gene: TRBJ1-4
clone size: .
D gene: .
V gene: TRBV29-1
CDR3 protein: CSVGRGDEKLFF
CDR3 DNA: TGCAGCGTTGGCAGGGGAGACGAAAAACTGTTTTTT

J gene: TRBJ1-1
clone size: many
D gene: .
V gene: TRBV6-2/TRBV6-3
CDR3 protein: CARGMNTEAFF
CDR3 DNA: TGTGCCAGGGGCATGAACACTGAAGCTTTCTTT

J gene: TRBJ2-7
clone size: .
D gene: TRBD2
V gene: TRBV10-3
CDR3 protein: CAISLAASSYEQYF
CDR3 DNA: TGTGCCATCAGTCTAGCGGCCTCCTCCTACGAGCAGTACTTC

J gene: TRBJ1-3
clone size: .
D gene: .
V gene: TRBV7-2
CDR3 protein: CASSLDPMRNTIYF
CDR3 DNA: TGTGCCAGCAGCTTAGACCCGATGAGGAACACCATATATTTT

J gene: TRBJ1-5
clone size: few
D gene: .
V gene: TRBV6-6
CDR3 protein: CASSYWPQPQHF
CDR3 DNA: TGTGCCAGCAGTTACTGGCCTCAGCCCCAGCATTTT

J gene: TRBJ2-5
clone size: few
D gene: TRBD2
V gene: TRBV7-3
CDR3 protein: CASSLIAGWETQYF
CDR3 DNA: TGTGCCAGCAGCTTGATAGCGGGATGGGAGACCCAGTACTTC

J gene: TRBJ1-5
clone size: .
D gene: .
V gene: TRBV15
CDR3 protein: CATSSYLPGNQPQHF
CDR3 DNA: TGTGCCACCAGCAGTTACCTCCCCGGCAATCAGCCCCAGCATTTT